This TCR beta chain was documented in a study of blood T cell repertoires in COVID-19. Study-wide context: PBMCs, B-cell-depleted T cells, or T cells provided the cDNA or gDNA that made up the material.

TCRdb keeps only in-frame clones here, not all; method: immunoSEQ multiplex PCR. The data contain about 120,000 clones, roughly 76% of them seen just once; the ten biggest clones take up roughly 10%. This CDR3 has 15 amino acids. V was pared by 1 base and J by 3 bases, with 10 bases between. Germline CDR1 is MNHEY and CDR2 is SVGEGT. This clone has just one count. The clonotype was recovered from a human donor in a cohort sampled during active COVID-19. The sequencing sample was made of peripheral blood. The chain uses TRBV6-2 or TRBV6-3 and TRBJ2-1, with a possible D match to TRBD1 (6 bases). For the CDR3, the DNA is TGTGCCAGCAGTTACTACAGGGTTGGCTACAATGAGCAGTTCTTC. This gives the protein CASSYYRVGYNEQFF.